A single sample is the source of the 19 T cell receptor beta chains below, sequenced in a study of blood T cell repertoires in COVID-19. Libraries were prepared by immunoSEQ multiplex PCR; TCRdb keeps only in-frame clonotypes and omits some of them. The table records 380,000 or so clones, 80% to 90% of them present only once. Sequenced input: peripheral blood. Every receptor here comes from a man aged 40-55 years with acute or convalescent COVID-19.

This chain links TRBV10-1 with TRBJ2-3; D perhaps matches TRBD1 (5 bases). The V gene lost 8 bases and the J gene lost 2 bases, with 11 bases spanning the gap. The CDR3 runs 13 residues. In germline, CDR1 is WNHNN, CDR2 SYGVQD (reference sequence). CDR3 region: CASSATDTDTQYF. CDR3 DNA sequence: TGCGCCAGCTCGGCGACAGACACAGATACGCAGTATTTT.

The V and J genes are TRBV7-2 and TRBJ1-3; D not resolved. V was pared by 5 bases and J by 11 bases, with 16 bases between. Germline CDR1 is SGHTA and CDR2 is FQGNSA. The CDR3 covers 13 residues. DNA for the CDR3: TGTGCCAGCAGCGAAGCTGATCGAACCCCCATATATTTT. Its protein product is CASSEADRTPIYF.

For the CDR3, the DNA is TGTGCCATCAGTGAGTCGAGTGAGAACACTGAAGCTTTCTTT. Its protein is CAISESSENTEAFF. V is TRBV10-3 and J is TRBJ1-1; D is undetermined. V gave up 0 bases and J gave up 1 base, with 6 bases separating them. CDR3 length equals 14 residues. Germline CDR1 is ENHRY and CDR2 is SYGVKD.

The rearrangement links TRBV4-1 to TRBJ2-7; TRBD1 agrees at 7 bases. The CDR3 is made up of 15 amino acids. V gave up 4 bases and J gave up 2 bases; unmatched junction bases: 8. Germline loops: CDR1 MGHRA, CDR2 YSYEKL. The CDR3 bases are TGCGCCAGCAGCCCCCGGACAGGAGATGCCTACGAGCAGTACTTC. Translating it yields CASSPRTGDAYEQYF.

This clone occurred a few times. The rearrangement joins TRBV4-3 to TRBJ1-3; 7 nucleotides line up with TRBD1. Germline V lookup: CDR1 LGHNA, CDR2 YSLEER. This CDR3 is built from 16 residues. V shed 4 bases and J 4 bases; nucleotides not matched to a gene: 10. The CDR3 spells CASSPNAGGEGNTIYF. The CDR3 DNA follows: TGCGCCAGCAGCCCAAACGCAGGGGGAGAAGGAAACACCATATATTTT.

V is TRBV27 and J is TRBJ2-7, with 9 bases identical to TRBD2. J was trimmed by 3 bases and V by 3 bases; bases with no gene match: 6. The CDR3 runs 15 residues. Per the germline V gene, CDR1 is MNHEY and CDR2 is SMNVEV (reference sequence). This CDR3 is CASSFEAGGGYEQYF. DNA of the CDR3: TGTGCCAGCAGTTTTGAAGCGGGAGGTGGCTACGAGCAGTACTTC.

The chain carries TRBV19 and TRBJ1-1; a possible D gene is TRBD1 (5 bases). V was pared by 6 bases and J by 6 bases, with 20 bases between. Germline values: CDR1 LNHDA, CDR2 SQIVND (reference sequence). This CDR3 has 15 residues. Here the CDR3 reads CASSPNDRSSAEAFF. The CDR3 DNA reads TGTGCCAGTAGCCCGAATGACAGATCGTCGGCTGAAGCTTTCTTT.

This chain links TRBV6-8 with TRBJ2-7; TRBD2 matches at 13 bases. The CDR3 runs to 17 residues. Germline assignment: CDR1 MNHGY and CDR2 SAAAGT. The V segment lost 5 bases and the J segment 2 bases; nucleotides outside the gene matches: 9. Here the CDR3 reads CASSKGTSGAVTYEQYF. In DNA form, the CDR3 reads TGTGCCAGCAGTAAAGGGACTAGCGGGGCCGTCACCTACGAGCAGTACTTC.

The chain uses TRBV28 and TRBJ2-7; 9 nucleotides align to TRBD1. Germline values: CDR1 MDHEN, CDR2 SYDVKM. V dropped 6 bases and J dropped 3; count of bases not matched to a gene: 21. The CDR3 consists of 19 residues. The CDR3 coding sequence is TGTGCCAGCAGAGGACCCCGGGACAGGGCCACGGGGGGAAACTACGAGCAGTACTTC. Translated, it gives CASRGPRDRATGGNYEQYF.

The chain uses TRBV10-3 and TRBJ2-4; D may be TRBD1 (6 bases). V was shortened by 3 bases and J by 6 bases, with 15 bases between the two germline ends. Germline V CDR1 and CDR2: ENHRY, SYGVKD. The CDR3 is made up of 15 amino acids. CDR3 loop: CAISDLQGEGNIQYF. The DNA of the CDR3 is TGTGCCATCAGTGACTTACAGGGAGAGGGAAACATTCAGTACTTC.

The V and J genes are TRBV9 and TRBJ2-7; TRBD2 aligns across 13 bases. The CDR3 contains 18 residues. After removal of 0 bases from V and 0 bases from J, the junction contained 6 bases not matched to a gene. Germline CDR1 SGDLS, CDR2 YYNGEE. The CDR3 reads CASSVDTSGGVNSYEQYF. DNA of the CDR3: TGTGCCAGCAGCGTAGATACTAGCGGGGGGGTTAACTCCTACGAGCAGTACTTC.

This sequence joins TRBV5-5 and TRBJ2-6; D is uncertain. Trimming took 1 base from V and 2 from J, leaving 13 bases between them. The V gene's germline CDR1 is SGHKS and CDR2 YYEKEE (reference sequence). CDR3 length: 17 amino acids. The CDR3 DNA follows: TGTGCCAGCAGCTTGTTCTATCAGACAACTGGGGCCAACGTCCTGACTTTC. It codes for CASSLFYQTTGANVLTF.

This chain uses TRBV11-1 with TRBJ2-5, with TRBD1 matching over 12 bases. Losses at the gene ends were 5 bases for V and 5 bases for J; bases not matched to a gene: 3. Germline V CDR1 and CDR2: SGHAT, FQDESV (reference sequence). This CDR3 contains 14 residues. CDR3 region: CASSRDRGPETQYF. CDR3 bases: TGTGCCAGCAGCCGGGACAGGGGGCCGGAGACCCAGTACTTC.

The chain recombines TRBV28 with TRBJ1-2; no firm D call. In germline, CDR1 is MDHEN, CDR2 SYDVKM. CDR3 size: 15 residues. The V gene lost 6 bases and the J gene lost 3 bases, with 17 bases spanning the gap. CDR3 in DNA: TGTGCCAGCAGCCTTACGCCCGACGGGTACTATGGCTACACCTTC. Encoded protein: CASSLTPDGYYGYTF.

The rearrangement joins TRBV15 to TRBJ1-5; TRBD1 aligns across 8 bases. Germline lookup yields CDR1 LNHNV and CDR2 YYDKDF (reference sequence). The CDR3 is made up of 16 amino acids. V lost 3 bases to trimming and J lost 1 base; unmatched junction nucleotides: 5. The DNA of the CDR3 is TGTGCCACCAGCAGTGACAGGGGTTTCAGCAATCAGCCCCAGCATTTT. Translated: CATSSDRGFSNQPQHF.

The chain carries TRBV6-6 and TRBJ2-7; 16 bases are shared with TRBD2. V lost 5 bases to trimming and J lost 2 bases; unmatched junction nucleotides: 3. This CDR3 is 16 amino acids long. Looked up from germline, CDR1 is MNHNY and CDR2 is SVGAGI (reference sequence). This chain's CDR3 is CASSTGTSGGAYEQYF. In DNA, the CDR3 is TGTGCCAGCAGTACCGGGACTAGCGGGGGGGCCTACGAGCAGTACTTC.

CDR3 amino acids: CASSQAASGDSTDTQYF. The DNA for the CDR3 is TGCGCCAGCAGCCAAGCGGCTAGCGGGGATAGCACAGATACGCAGTATTTT. This chain links TRBV4-1 with TRBJ2-3; 9 bases are shared with TRBD2. The CDR3 has 17 residues. Germline lookup yields CDR1 MGHRA and CDR2 YSYEKL. The V segment lost 1 base and the J segment 0 bases; nucleotides outside the gene matches: 5.

This chain joins TRBV18 and TRBJ2-2, with 7 bases identical to TRBD2. The CDR3 covers 15 residues. Germline lookup yields CDR1 KGHSH and CDR2 LQKENI. After removal of 5 bases from V and 5 bases from J, the junction contained 8 bases not matched to a gene. The CDR3: CASSAQPGRTGELFF. CDR3 nucleotide sequence: TGTGCCAGCTCAGCCCAACCCGGGAGGACCGGGGAGCTGTTTTTT.

This sequence joins TRBV5-8 and TRBJ1-2; a possible D gene is TRBD1 (6 bases). Deletions cut 7 bases from V and 1 base from J, with 17 bases between. From germline, CDR1 is SGHTS and CDR2 YDEGEE. CDR3 length: 15 amino acids. In nucleotides, the CDR3 is TGTGCCAGCCCGCGTTCAGGGGCCCATAACTATGGCTACACCTTC. Its protein product is CASPRSGAHNYGYTF.